The text below deals with one TCR beta chain. Its antigen is unknown. These data belong to a study of OX40 agonist ivuxolimab in advanced cancers. Looking at the study overall: Past anti-PD-1, anti-PD-L1 or anti-CTLA-4 therapy was accepted, and 30% to 45% had received some. Two patients with cutaneous melanoma and one with hepatocellular carcinoma, three in total, showed partial responses.

Libraries were prepared by immunoSEQ multiplex PCR; TCRdb keeps only in-frame clonotypes and omits some of them. The table shows under 20,000 clones, with approximately 83% occurring only once. Germline-derived CDR1 and CDR2 are MNHEY and SMNVEV (reference sequence). This CDR3 is 13 amino acids long. The V end lost 4 bases, the J end lost 2 bases, and 9 bases lay between the germline ends. Findings and limits, study-wide: There were, on average, more expanded clones in CD8+ T cells than in CD4+. At doses 0.1 to 3.0 mg/kg, CD4+ and CD8+ clones expanded.

The receptor's source is an adult with an advanced solid tumor such as melanoma, head and neck, liver or kidney cancer. The genes are TRBV27 and TRBJ2-7; a possible D gene is TRBD2 (5 bases). Sample: CD4+ or CD8+ T cells sorted from blood, taken in a trial of the OX40 agonist ivuxolimab. The CDR3, as DNA: TGTGCCAGCAGTTATGGGAGAACCTACGAGCAGTACTTC. As protein: CASSYGRTYEQYF.